This TCR beta chain was obtained from a study of blood T cell repertoires in COVID-19. About the research overall: The United States, Italy and Spain supplied acute and convalescent COVID-19 samples.

Clones were sequenced by immunoSEQ multiplex PCR, and TCRdb holds only the in-frame ones, with some missing. The sample records around 400,000 clones, roughly nine tenths being singletons. Each participant's cohort was designated according to participant-reported clinical history. In Cohort 3, a recovered donor had either two negative PCRs, clearance, or symptom resolution. Trimming removed 4 bases at V and 5 bases at J, with 24 bases between. CDR3 length: 18 amino acids. Germline CDR1 and CDR2: MNHEY and SMNVEV (reference sequence). The TCR comes from a woman in her thirties who had recovered from COVID-19. The V and J genes are TRBV27 and TRBJ2-1, with a weak D call TRBD1 (6 bases). Sequencing was performed on PBMCs or T cells enriched from blood (not recorded which). CDR3: CASSWGVRGGGFDNEQFF. CDR3 coding DNA: TGTGCCAGCAGTTGGGGTGTCAGGGGCGGAGGATTCGACAATGAGCAGTTCTTC.